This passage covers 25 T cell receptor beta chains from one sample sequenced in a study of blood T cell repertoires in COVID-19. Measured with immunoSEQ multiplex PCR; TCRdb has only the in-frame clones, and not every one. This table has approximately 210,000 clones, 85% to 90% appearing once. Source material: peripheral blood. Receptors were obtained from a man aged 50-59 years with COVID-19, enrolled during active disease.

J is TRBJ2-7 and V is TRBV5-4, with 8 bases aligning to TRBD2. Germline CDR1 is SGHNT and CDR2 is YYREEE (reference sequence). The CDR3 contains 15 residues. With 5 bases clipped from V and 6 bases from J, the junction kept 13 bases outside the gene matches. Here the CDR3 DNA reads TGTGCCAGCAGTTTAGCGGGAACTATGAAGGGCGAGCAGTACTTC. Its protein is CASSLAGTMKGEQYF.

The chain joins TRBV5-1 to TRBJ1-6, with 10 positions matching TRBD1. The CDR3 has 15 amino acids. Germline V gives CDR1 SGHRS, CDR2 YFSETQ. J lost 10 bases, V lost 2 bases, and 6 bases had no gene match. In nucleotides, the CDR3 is TGCGCCAGCAGCTTCGGACAGGGGGTTGACTCACCCCTCCACTTT. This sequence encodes CASSFGQGVDSPLHF.

CDR3 coding DNA: TGTGCCAGCAGCCAGTGGACAGCGAACACTGAAGCTTTCTTT. This gives the protein CASSQWTANTEAFF. V usage is TRBV14 and J usage is TRBJ1-1; TRBD1 is a possible D gene (6 bases). Trimming shortened V by 3 bases and J by 1 base, and 9 bases separated the two germline ends. This CDR3 contains 14 residues. CDR1 and CDR2 (germline): SGHDN, FVKESK.

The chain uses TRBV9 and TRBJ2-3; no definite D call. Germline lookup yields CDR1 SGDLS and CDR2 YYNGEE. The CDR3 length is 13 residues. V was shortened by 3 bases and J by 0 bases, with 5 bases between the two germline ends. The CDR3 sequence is CASSEPSTDTQYF. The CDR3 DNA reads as TGTGCCAGCAGCGAGCCTAGCACAGATACGCAGTATTTT. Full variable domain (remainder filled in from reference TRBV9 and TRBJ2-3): DSGVTQTPKHLITATGQRVTLRCSPRSGDLSVYWYQQSLDQGLQFLIQYYNGEERAKGNILERFSAQQFPDLHSELNLSSLELGDSALYFCASSEPSTDTQYFGPGTRLTVL.

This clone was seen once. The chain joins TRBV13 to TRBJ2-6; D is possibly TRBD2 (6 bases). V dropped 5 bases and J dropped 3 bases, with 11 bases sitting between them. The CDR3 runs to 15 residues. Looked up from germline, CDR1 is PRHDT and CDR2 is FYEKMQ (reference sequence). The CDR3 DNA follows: TGTGCCAGCAGCCGGCGGGACGGTGGGGCCAACGTCCTGACTTTC. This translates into CASSRRDGGANVLTF.

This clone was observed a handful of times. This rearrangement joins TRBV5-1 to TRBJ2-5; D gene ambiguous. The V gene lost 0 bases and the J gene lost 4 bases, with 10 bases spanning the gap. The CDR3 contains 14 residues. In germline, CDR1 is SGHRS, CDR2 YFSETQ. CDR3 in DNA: TGCGCCAGCAGCTTGGAAGGTTCGGGAGAGACCCAGTACTTC. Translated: CASSLEGSGETQYF.

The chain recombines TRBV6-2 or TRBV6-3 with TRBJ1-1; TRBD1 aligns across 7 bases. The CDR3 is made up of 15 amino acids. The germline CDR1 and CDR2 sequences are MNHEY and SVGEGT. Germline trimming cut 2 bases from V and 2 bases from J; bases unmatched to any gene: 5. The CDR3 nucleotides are TGTGCCAGCAGTTACGGTGCAGGGGGAAACACTGAAGCTTTCTTT. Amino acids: CASSYGAGGNTEAFF.

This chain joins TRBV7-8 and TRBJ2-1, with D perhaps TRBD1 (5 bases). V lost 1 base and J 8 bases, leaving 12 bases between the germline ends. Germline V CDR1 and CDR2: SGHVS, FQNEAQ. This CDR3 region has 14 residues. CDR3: CASSLGRALYEQFF. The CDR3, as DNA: TGTGCCAGCAGCTTAGGCAGGGCTCTGTATGAGCAGTTCTTC.

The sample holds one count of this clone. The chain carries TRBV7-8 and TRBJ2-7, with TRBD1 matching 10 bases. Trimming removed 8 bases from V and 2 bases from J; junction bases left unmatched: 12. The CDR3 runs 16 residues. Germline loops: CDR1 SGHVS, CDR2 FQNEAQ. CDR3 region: CASDGTGDLGTYEQYF. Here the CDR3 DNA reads TGTGCCAGCGACGGGACAGGGGATTTAGGGACCTACGAGCAGTACTTC. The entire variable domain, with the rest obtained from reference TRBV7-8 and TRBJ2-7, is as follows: GAGVSQSPRYKVAKRGQDVALRCDPISGHVSLFWYQQALGQGPEFLTYFQNEAQLDKSGLPSDRFFAERPEGSVSTLKIQRTQQEDSAVYLCASDGTGDLGTYEQYFGPGTRLTVT.

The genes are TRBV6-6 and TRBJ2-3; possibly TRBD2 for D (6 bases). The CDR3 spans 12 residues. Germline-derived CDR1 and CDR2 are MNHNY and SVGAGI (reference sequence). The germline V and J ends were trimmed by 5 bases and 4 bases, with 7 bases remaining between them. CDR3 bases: TGTGCCAGCAGTCCGGGGGCAGATACGCAGTATTTT. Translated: CASSPGADTQYF.

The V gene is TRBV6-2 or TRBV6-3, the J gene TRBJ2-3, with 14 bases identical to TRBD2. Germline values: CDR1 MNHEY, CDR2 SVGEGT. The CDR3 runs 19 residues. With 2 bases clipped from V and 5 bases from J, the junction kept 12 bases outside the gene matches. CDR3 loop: CASSYPYPRLAGGGDTQYF. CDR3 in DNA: TGTGCCAGCAGTTACCCTTATCCCCGACTAGCGGGGGGGGGAGATACGCAGTATTTT.

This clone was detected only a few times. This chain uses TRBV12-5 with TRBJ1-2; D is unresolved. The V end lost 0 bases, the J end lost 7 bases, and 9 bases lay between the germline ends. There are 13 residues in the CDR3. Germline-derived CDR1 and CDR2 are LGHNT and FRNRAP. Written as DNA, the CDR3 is TGTGCTAGTGGTTTGGTATCGGGGTTTGGCTACACCTTC. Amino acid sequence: CASGLVSGFGYTF.

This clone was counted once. The DNA for the CDR3 is TGTGCCAGCAGCACGGGGATGGCTAGCAATCAGCCCCAGCATTTT. Translating it yields CASSTGMASNQPQHF. The chain links TRBV7-8 to TRBJ1-5; D remains unclear. The germline CDR1 and CDR2 sequences are SGHVS and FQNEAQ. Trimming took 5 bases from V and 0 from J, leaving 11 bases between them. This CDR3 has 15 residues.

The CDR3 spells CASSQEQNSPLHF. The CDR3 nucleotides read TGCGCCAGCAGCCAAGAGCAGAATTCACCCCTCCACTTT. The rearrangement joins TRBV4-3 to TRBJ1-6; D is uncertain. V lost 0 bases to trimming and J lost 7 bases, with 4 bases between them. The CDR3 is 13 residues long. Germline V gene lookup returns CDR1 LGHNA and CDR2 YSLEER.

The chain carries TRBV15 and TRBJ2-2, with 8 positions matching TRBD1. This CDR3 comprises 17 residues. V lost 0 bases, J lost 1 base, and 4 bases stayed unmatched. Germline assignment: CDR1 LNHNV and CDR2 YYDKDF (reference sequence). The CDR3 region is CATSRDMGTGNTGELFF. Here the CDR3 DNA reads TGTGCCACCAGCAGAGATATGGGGACAGGGAACACCGGGGAGCTGTTTTTT. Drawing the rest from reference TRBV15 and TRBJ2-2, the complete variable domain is DAMVIQNPRYQVTQFGKPVTLSCSQTLNHNVMYWYQQKSSQAPKLLFHYYDKDFNNEADTPDNFQSRRPNTSFCFLDIRSPGLGDTAMYLCATSRDMGTGNTGELFFGEGSRLTVL.

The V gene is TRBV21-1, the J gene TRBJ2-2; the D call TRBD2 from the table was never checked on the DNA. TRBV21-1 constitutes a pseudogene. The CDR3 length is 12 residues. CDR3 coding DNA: TGTGCCAGCAGCAAAGTTCGCGGGGAGCTGTTTTTT. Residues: CASSKVRGELFF.

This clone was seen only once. CDR3 bases: TGTGCCAGCAGTTACTCTAGGTCGACAGGGATGACTTTCTTT. Translation gives CASSYSRSTGMTFF. This chain links TRBV6-5 with TRBJ1-1, with 7 bases identical to TRBD1. V was pared by 0 bases and J by 12 bases, with 10 bases of the junction left unmatched. Germline V gives CDR1 MNHEY, CDR2 SVGAGI. The CDR3 sequence is 14 residues long.

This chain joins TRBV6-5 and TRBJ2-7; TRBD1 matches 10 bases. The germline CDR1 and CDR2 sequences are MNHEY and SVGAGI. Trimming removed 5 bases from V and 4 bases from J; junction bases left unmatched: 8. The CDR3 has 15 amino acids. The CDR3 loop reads CASSQTGGPRYEQYF. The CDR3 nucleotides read TGTGCCAGCAGTCAGACAGGGGGCCCTCGATACGAGCAGTACTTC.

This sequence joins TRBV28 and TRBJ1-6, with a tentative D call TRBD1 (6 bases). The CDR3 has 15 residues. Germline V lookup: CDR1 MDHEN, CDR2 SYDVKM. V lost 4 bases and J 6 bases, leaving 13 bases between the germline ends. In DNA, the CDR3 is TGTGCCAGCAGTTCCGACAGGTTTCCTAATTCACCCCTCCACTTT. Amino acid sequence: CASSSDRFPNSPLHF.

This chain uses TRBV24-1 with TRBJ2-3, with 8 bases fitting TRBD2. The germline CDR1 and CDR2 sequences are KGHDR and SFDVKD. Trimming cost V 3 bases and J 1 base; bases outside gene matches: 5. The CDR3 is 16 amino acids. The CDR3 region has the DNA TGTGCCACCAGTGATCCCGCCGGGGGGGGCACAGATACGCAGTATTTT. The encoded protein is CATSDPAGGGTDTQYF.

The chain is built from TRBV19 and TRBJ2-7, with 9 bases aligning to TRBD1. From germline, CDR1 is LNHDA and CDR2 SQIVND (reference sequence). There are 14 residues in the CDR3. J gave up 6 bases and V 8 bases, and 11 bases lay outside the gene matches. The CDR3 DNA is TGTGCCAGTGATCCGGGACAGGGTGTTGGCGAGCAGTACTTC. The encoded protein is CASDPGQGVGEQYF.

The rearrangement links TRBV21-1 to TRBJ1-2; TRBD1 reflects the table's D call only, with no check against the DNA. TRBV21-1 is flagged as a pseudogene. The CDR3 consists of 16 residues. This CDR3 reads CASSSYRAPQNYGYTF. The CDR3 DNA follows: TGTGCCAGCAGCTCCTACAGGGCACCCCAAAACTATGGCTACACCTTC.

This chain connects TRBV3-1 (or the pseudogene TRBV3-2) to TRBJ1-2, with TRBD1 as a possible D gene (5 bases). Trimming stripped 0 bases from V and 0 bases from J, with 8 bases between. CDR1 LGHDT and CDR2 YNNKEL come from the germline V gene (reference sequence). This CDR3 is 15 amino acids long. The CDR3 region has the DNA TGTGCCAGCAGCCAAGATGGAGGGGCTAACTATGGCTACACCTTC. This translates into CASSQDGGANYGYTF.

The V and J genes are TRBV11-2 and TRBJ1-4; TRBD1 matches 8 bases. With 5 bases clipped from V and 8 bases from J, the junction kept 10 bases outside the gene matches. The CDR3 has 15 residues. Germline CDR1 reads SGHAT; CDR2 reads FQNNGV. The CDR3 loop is CASSGGQGGGEKLFF. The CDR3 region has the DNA TGTGCCAGCAGCGGAGGACAGGGAGGAGGCGAAAAACTGTTTTTT.

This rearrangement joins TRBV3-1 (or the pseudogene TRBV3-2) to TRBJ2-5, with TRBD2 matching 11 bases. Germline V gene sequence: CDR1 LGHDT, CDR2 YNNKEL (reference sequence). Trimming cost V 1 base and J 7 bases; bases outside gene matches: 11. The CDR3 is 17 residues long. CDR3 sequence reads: CASSQGPVAGGRGTQYF. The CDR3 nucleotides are TGTGCCAGCAGCCAAGGCCCCGTAGCGGGGGGGAGAGGGACCCAGTACTTC.